These T cell receptor beta chains were read from a single sample in a study of follicular helper T cells after annual influenza vaccination. Sequencing was performed with immunoSEQ multiplex PCR; in TCRdb, only in-frame clones are kept and a portion is missing. The sample holds approximately 9,700 clones, about 80% seen once. Sequences were derived from CXCR5- memory CD4+ T cells sorted from blood, sampled 7 days after influenza vaccination. All receptors come from an adult who received the influenza vaccine. CDR3s include the opening cysteine and the closing phenylalanine or tryptophan. Each record gives: CDR3 DNA, CDR3 protein, D gene, clone size, V gene, J gene. The D gene is left open where the match is weak. Rows give clone size only sometimes, using once, few, many, or a class for an expanded clone.

TGTGCCAGCACCTCGAACGGGGGGCGGACTGAAGCTTTCTTT	CASTSNGGRTEAFF	.	.	TRBV2	TRBJ1-1
TGTGCCAGCAGAATAGGACAGATGAACACTGAAGCTTTCTTT	CASRIGQMNTEAFF	.	.	TRBV7-2	TRBJ1-1
TGTGCCAGCAGCTCTGGACGGACGAACACCGGGGAGCTGTTTTTT	CASSSGRTNTGELFF	.	.	TRBV7-2	TRBJ2-2
TGTGCCAGCAGTTCGACAGGGGGTAATTCACCCCTCCACTTT	CASSSTGGNSPLHF	TRBD1	few	TRBV6-5	TRBJ1-6
TGTGCCAGCAGTCCTAGCGGGAGGGCGGATACGCAGTATTTT	CASSPSGRADTQYF	TRBD2	.	TRBV6-5	TRBJ2-3
TGTGCCAGCAGCTTGCTCGGGGGGGACGCTAGAGACCAGTACTTC	CASSLLGGDARDQYF	TRBD2	few	TRBV5-4	TRBJ2-5
TGTGCCAGCAGTTTGGGAGGTGTTGGAAATGAGCAGTTCTTC	CASSLGGVGNEQFF	.	.	TRBV28	TRBJ2-1
TGTGCCAGCAGTTTACCGGTCACTGAAGCTTTCTTT	CASSLPVTEAFF	.	.	TRBV28	TRBJ1-1
TGTGCCAGCAGACCTAGCGGGCCCCGGGGTGCCCAGTACTTC	CASRPSGPRGAQYF	TRBD2	once	TRBV28	TRBJ2-5
TGTGCCAGCAGCCCCCAGGGGGAAGGGGTATACGAGCAGTACTTC	CASSPQGEGVYEQYF	TRBD1	.	TRBV7-6	TRBJ2-7
TGTGCCAGTAGCGGGACCTCCGTCAATGAGCAGTTCTTC	CASSGTSVNEQFF	.	.	TRBV19	TRBJ2-1
TGTGCCAGCATTTTACGGTTGGGAGATCGCTATGAGCAGTTCTTC	CASILRLGDRYEQFF	.	.	TRBV6-5	TRBJ2-1
TGTGCCAGCAGTCTACCCTTGGTAGGGGAGACCCAGTACTTC	CASSLPLVGETQYF	.	.	TRBV6-6	TRBJ2-5
TGCGCCAGCAGCCGGGGACCTGGAAACACTGAAGCTTTCTTT	CASSRGPGNTEAFF	.	.	TRBV4-3	TRBJ1-1
TGTGCCAGCAGTGCCACGCATACCGGGACAGGGCATGTTCAGCCCCAGCATTTT	CASSATHTGTGHVQPQHF	TRBD1	.	TRBV6-1	TRBJ1-5
TGTGCCAGCATTCGACTAGCGGGCTCCGGGGAGCTGTTTTTT	CASIRLAGSGELFF	TRBD2	.	TRBV6-1	TRBJ2-2
TGTGCCAGCAAGGACAGGGGGCCCTATTCACCCCTCCACTTT	CASKDRGPYSPLHF	TRBD1	.	TRBV2	TRBJ1-6